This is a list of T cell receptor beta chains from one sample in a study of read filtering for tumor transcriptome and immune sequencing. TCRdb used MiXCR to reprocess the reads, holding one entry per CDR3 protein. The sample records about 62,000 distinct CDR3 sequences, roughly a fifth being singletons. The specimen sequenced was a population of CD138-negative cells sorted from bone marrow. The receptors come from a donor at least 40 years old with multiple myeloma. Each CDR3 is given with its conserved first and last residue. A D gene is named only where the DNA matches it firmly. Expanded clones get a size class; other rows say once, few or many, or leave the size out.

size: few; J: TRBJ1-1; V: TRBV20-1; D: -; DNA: TGCAGTGCCATCCCCGGGAGGGTCAGGGACACTGAAGCTTTCTTT; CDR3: CSAIPGRVRDTEAFF
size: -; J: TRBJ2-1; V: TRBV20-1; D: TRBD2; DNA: TGCAGTGCTAGAGGAAGAGCTAGCGGTCCCCCTGAGCAGTTCTTC; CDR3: CSARGRASGPPEQFF
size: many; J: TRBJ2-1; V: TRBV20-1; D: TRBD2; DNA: TGCAGTGCTTCCAGGACTAGCGGGAGGAGTGACAATGAGCAGTTCTTC; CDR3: CSASRTSGRSDNEQFF
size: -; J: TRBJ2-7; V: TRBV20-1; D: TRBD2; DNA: TGCAGTGCCTCCTCGTCGGCTAGCGGGACCTACGAGCAGTACTTC; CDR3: CSASSSASGTYEQYF
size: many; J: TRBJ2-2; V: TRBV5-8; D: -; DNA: TGTGCCAGCAGCTCGCATACAGGGATTACTAACACCGGGGAGCTGTTTTTT; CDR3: CASSSHTGITNTGELFF
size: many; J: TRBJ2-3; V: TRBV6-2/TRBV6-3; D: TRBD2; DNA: TGTGCCACTGAAAGCGGGAGGGCCGGGGATACGCAGTATTTT; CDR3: CATESGRAGDTQYF
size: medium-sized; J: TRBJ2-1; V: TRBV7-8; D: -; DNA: TGTGCCAGCAGCTTTTGGGCCGGCAATGAGCAGTTCTTC; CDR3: CASSFWAGNEQFF
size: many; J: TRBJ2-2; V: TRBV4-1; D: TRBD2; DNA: TGCGCCAGCAGCCAAGAGTGGCTAGCGGGAGGCTGGACCGGGGAGCTGTTTTTT; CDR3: CASSQEWLAGGWTGELFF
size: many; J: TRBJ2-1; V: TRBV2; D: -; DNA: TGTGCCAGCAGCCGGGCCCAGCGCAATGAGCAGTTCTTC; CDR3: CASSRAQRNEQFF
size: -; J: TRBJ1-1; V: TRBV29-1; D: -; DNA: TGCAGCGTTGCAGGCTCCCTGAGGGGCGAGCAGTACTTT; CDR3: CSVAGSLRGEQYF
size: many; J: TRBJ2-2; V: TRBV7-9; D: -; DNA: TGTGCCAGCAGCTCAACGGGTGCGGGCCGAGGCGGGAACACCGGGGAGCTGTTTTTT; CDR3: CASSSTGAGRGGNTGELFF
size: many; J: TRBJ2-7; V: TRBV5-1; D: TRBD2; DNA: TGCGCCAGCAGTTCGGGACTAGCGGTTTACGAGCAGTACTTC; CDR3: CASSSGLAVYEQYF
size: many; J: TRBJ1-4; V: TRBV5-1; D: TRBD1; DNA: TGCGCCAGCAGCTTGGATACAGGGGTCGAGGAAAAACTGTTTTTT; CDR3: CASSLDTGVEEKLFF
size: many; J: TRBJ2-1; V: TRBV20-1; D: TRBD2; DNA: TGCAGTGCTAGCATCGGGAGGGCCGATGAGCAGTTCTTC; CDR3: CSASIGRADEQFF
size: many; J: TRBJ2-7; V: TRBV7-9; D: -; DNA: TGTGCCAGCAGCCTAGGGGGGGGCCTAACGCCCTACGAGCAGTACTTC; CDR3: CASSLGGGLTPYEQYF
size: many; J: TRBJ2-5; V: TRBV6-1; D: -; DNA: TGTGCCAGCAGTGAAGCAGCCCTCTTGGAGACCCAGTACTTC; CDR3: CASSEAALLETQYF
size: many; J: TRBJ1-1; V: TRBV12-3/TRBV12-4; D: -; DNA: TGTGCCAGCAGTTTCGCCACGAACACTGAAGCTTTCTTT; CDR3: CASSFATNTEAFF
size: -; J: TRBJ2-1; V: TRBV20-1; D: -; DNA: TGCAGTGCTAGAGCTGAGCGGTGGAATGAGCAGTCCTTC; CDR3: CSARAERWNEQSF
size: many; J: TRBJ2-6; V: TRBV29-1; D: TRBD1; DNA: TGCAGCGTTGAATCAGCGACAGGGGGCCTAGGGGCCAACGTCCTGACTTTC; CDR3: CSVESATGGLGANVLTF
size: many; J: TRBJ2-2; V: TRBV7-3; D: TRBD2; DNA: TGTGCCAGCAGGAAAGCGGGACTAGACACCGGGGAGCTGTTTTTT; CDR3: CASRKAGLDTGELFF
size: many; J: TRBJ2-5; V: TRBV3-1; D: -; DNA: TGTGCCAGCAGCCAAATGGAGGACGAAGAGACCCAGTACTTC; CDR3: CASSQMEDEETQYF
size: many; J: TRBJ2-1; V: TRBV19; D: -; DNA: TGTGCCAGTAGTATAGTCGTAAGCGCGCGCTACAATGAGCAGTTCTTC; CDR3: CASSIVVSARYNEQFF
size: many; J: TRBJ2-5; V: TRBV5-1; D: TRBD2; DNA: TGCGCCAGCAGCCCACCCCCTAGCGGCAAAGAGACCCAGTACTTC; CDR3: CASSPPPSGKETQYF
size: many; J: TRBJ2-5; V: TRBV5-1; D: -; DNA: TGCGCCAGCAGTCGGGACTTTACTCAAGAGACCCAGTACTTC; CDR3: CASSRDFTQETQYF
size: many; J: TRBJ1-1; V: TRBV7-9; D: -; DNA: TGTGCCAGCAGCTTAAGTACTGAAGCTTTCTTT; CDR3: CASSLSTEAFF
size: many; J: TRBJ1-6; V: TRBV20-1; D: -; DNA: TGCAGTGCTGGGGGCGTCAGGGTTAATTCACCCCTCCACTTT; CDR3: CSAGGVRVNSPLHF
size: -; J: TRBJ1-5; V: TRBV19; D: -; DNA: TGTGCCAGTAGTATAGAAAACGGCCACCCGGGTCAGCCCCAGCATTTT; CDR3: CASSIENGHPGQPQHF
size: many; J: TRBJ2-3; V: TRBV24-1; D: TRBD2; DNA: TGTGCCACCAGTGAATACCCGGGACTAGCGGGAGGACTCACAGATACGCAGTATTTT; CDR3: CATSEYPGLAGGLTDTQYF
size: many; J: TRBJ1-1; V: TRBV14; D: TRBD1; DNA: TGTGCCAGCAGCCAAGCTCAGGGGGCCTCTGAAGCTTTCTTT; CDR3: CASSQAQGASEAFF
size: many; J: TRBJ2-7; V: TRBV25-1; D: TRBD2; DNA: TGTGCCAGCAGTCCTAGCGGGAGACGCGAGCAGTACTTC; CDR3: CASSPSGRREQYF
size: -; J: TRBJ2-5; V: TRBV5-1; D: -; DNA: TGCGCCAGCAGCTTGGCCGTACCGCCGGGAGAGACCCAGTACTTC; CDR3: CASSLAVPPGETQYF
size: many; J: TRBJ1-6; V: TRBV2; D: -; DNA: TGTGCCACCCGGGAGGGAGTCTATAATTCACCCCTCCACTTT; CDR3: CATREGVYNSPLHF
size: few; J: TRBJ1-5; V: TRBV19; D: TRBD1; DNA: TGTGCCAGTAGTGGACAGGGTCGTCAGCCCCAGCATTTT; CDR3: CASSGQGRQPQHF
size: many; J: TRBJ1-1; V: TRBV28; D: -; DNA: TGTGCCAGCAGTTCATCCGGGGTTACTGAAGCTTTCTTT; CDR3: CASSSSGVTEAFF
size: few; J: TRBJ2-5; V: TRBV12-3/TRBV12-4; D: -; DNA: TGTGCCAGCAGTAATGGGAAAACCGACCAAGAGACCCAGTACTTC; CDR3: CASSNGKTDQETQYF
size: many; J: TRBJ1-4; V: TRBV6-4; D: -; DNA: TGTGCCAGCAGTGACTCGCCCGGCGAAAAACTGTTTTTT; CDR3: CASSDSPGEKLFF
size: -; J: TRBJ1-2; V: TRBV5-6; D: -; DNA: TGTGCCAGCAGCTTGGCCATGGATTCGAGGGGCTACACCTTC; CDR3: CASSLAMDSRGYTF
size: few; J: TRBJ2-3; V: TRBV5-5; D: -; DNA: TGTGCCAGCAGCTTGGGTCTGAACACAGATACGCAGTATTTT; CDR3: CASSLGLNTDTQYF